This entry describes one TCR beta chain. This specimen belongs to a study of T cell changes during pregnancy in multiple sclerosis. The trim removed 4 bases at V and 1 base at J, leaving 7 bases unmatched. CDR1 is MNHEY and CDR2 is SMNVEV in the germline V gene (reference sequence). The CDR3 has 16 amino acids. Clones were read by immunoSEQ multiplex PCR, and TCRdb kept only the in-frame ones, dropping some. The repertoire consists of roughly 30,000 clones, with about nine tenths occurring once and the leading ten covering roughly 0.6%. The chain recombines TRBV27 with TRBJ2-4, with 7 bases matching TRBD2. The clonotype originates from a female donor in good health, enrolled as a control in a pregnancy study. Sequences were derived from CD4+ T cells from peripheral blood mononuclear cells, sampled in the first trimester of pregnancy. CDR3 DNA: TGTGCCAGCAGTTCACTAGCGTTTGCGGCCAAAAACATTCAGTACTTC. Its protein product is CASSSLAFAAKNIQYF.